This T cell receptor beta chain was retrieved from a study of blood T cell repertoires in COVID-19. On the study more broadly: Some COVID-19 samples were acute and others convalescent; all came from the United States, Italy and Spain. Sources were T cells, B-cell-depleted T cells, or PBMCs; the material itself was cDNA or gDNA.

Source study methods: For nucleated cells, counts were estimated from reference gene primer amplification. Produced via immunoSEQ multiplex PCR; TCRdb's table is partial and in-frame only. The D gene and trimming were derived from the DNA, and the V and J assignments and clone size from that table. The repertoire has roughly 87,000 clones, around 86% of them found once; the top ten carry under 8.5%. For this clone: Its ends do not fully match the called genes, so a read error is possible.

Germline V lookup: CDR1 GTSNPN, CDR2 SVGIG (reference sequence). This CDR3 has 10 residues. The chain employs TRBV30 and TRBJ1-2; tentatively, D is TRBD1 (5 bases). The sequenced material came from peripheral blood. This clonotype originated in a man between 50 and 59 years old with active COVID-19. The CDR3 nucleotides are TGCCGAAGGGGTAAGGTTGGCTACACCTTC. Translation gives CRRGKVGYTF.